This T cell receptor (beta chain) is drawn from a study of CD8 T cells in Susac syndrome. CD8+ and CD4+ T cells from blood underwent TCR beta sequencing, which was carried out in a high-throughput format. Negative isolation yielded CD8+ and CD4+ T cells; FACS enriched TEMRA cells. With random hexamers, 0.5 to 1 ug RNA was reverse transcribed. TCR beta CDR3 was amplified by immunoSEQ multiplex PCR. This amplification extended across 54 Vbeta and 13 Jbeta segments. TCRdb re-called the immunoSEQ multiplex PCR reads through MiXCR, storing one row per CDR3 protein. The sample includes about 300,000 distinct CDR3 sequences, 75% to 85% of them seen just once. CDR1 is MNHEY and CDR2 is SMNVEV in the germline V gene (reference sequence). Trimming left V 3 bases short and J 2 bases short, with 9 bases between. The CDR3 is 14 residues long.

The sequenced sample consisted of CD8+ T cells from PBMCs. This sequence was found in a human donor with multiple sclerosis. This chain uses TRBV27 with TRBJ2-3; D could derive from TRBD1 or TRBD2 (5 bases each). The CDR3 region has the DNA TGTGCCAGCAGTTTCGGGGCCCCCACAGATACGCAGTATTTT. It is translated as CASSFGAPTDTQYF.